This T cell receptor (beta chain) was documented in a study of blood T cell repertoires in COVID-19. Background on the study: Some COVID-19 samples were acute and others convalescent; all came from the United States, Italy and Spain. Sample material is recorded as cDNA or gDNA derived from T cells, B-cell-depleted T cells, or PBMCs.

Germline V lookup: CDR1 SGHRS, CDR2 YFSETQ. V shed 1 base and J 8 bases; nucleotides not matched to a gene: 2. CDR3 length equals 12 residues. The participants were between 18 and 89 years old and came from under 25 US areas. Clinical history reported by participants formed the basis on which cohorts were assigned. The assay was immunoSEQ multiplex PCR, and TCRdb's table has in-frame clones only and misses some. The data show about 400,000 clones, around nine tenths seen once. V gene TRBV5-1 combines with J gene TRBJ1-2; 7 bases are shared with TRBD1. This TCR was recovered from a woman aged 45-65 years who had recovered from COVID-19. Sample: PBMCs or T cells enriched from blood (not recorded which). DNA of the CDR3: TGCGCCAGCAGCTTGACAGGGGAGGGCTACACCTTC. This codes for CASSLTGEGYTF.